Reported below is one T cell receptor (beta chain). Its recognized antigen is unknown. No qualities accompany the bases; no much larger clone lies one base away. The library relied on the immunoSEQ multiplex PCR assay. In its TCRdb copy, this immuneACCESS table keeps in-frame sequences only and misses some clones. Where compared with another copy, unresolved V genes explain less than half of these, and the others have no known cause. For this sample the table gives approximately 50,000 clones, of which roughly 95% were detected only once. The ten largest clonotypes hold under 0.45% of the sample. This entry comes from a study of technical replicates of blood from a few donors (dated by TCRdb to 2016 to 2017). The V end loses 6 bases and the J end loses 5 bases, and a stretch of 11 bases separates them. Looking up the germline V gene yields CDR1 SGHRS and CDR2 YFSETQ. The CDR3 measures 12 amino acids from cysteine to phenylalanine. Left in the record is the CDR3 DNA by itself, 36 bases read in frame from the first base.

This receptor was taken from a human donor in good health. The chain couples TRBV5-1 to TRBJ1-2; TRBD1 could be the D gene, as 6 bases match. Sequenced input: T cells isolated from PBMCs. The CDR3 reads CASMDSVYGYTF. The sequenced DNA is TGCGCCAGCATGGACAGCGTATATGGCTACACCTTC.